A selection of T cell receptor beta chains follows, all from one sample in a study of T cell changes during pregnancy in multiple sclerosis. Clones were sequenced by immunoSEQ multiplex PCR, and TCRdb holds only the in-frame ones, with some missing. The table records roughly 75,000 clones, 85% to 95% of them present only once. The sample was peripheral blood, taken after pregnancy. These receptors all come from a female donor in good health, enrolled as a control in a pregnancy study. CDR3s include the opening cysteine and the closing phenylalanine or tryptophan. Clone size is stated in some rows and not others, as once, few, many or a class when expanded.

>12|TRBJ2-5|TRBV7-7|.
CASSPVQETQYF
>13|TRBJ1-2|TRBV29-1|.
CSVAPLSAGGYTF
>14|TRBJ1-5|TRBV6-6|.
CASSLANSNQPQHF
>14|TRBJ1-2|TRBV6-6|once
CASSDRGLNYGYTF
>15|TRBJ2-7|TRBV30|.
CAWKGARGTSYEQYF
>11|TRBJ2-1|TRBV20-1|.
CSALPHNEQFF
>15|TRBJ1-2|TRBV5-4|.
CASSLLERGPRGYTF
>17|TRBJ2-7|TRBV7-3|.
CASSARDRGREVYEQYF
>15|TRBJ1-6|TRBV7-9|.
CASSLDQGYNSPLHF
>14|TRBJ1-5|TRBV2|.
CASRGQGGYQPQHF
>14|TRBJ2-3|TRBV6-5|.
CASNPRDYTDTQYF
>16|TRBJ2-7|TRBV5-4|.
CASSGGGLGSSYEQYF
>17|TRBJ2-3|TRBV11-2|.
CASSKGLAGVGTDTQYF
>18|TRBJ1-6|TRBV1|.
CTSSQGNSPPRFNSPLHF
>15|TRBJ1-2|TRBV4-3|.
CASSQDFGRGYGYTF
>14|TRBJ2-7|TRBV7-9|.
CASSFGTSGGEQYF
>15|TRBJ2-7|TRBV5-6|.
CASSLARVTAYEQYF
>16|TRBJ2-3|TRBV5-6|.
CASRRDVGGVTDTQYF
>17|TRBJ2-3|TRBV4-1|.
CASSQVAGTGRADTQYF
>12|TRBJ2-7|TRBV5-8|.
CASNPMRDEQYF
>16|TRBJ2-1|TRBV28|.
CASSWAGGFFYNEQFF
>15|TRBJ2-7|TRBV5-6|.
CASSDLMASGYEQYF
>15|TRBJ1-5|TRBV9|few
CAISTWVKQDQPQHF
>15|TRBJ2-1|TRBV25-1|.
CASSETGMSYNEQFF
>14|TRBJ2-3|TRBV30|.
CAWRTGDRSDTQYF
>13|TRBJ2-5|TRBV15|.
CATSKRFQETQYF
>13|TRBJ1-2|TRBV28|.
CASSFLVAEGYTF
>15|TRBJ2-5|TRBV11-1|.
CASSPTGGFGETQYF